The 2 T cell receptor beta chains in this list originate from one sample, sequenced in a study of neurological immune-mediated disorders. TCRdb fed the 5' RACE reads into MiXCR, producing one record per CDR3 protein. The table lists fewer than 110,000 distinct CDR3 sequences, approximately 11% of them singletons, with approximately 3.1% in the top ten. Stated time point: longitudinal time-point 3. The specimen was PBMCs. The receptors here all came from a female donor with HTLV-1-associated myelopathy (HAM/TSP).

In this sample, this clonotype turned up many times. The chain uses TRBV5-1 and TRBJ2-7; 9 bases map to TRBD1. The CDR3 covers 17 residues. The germline V gene encodes CDR1 SGHRS and CDR2 YFSETQ. V shed 1 base, J shed 1 base, and the junction held 9 bases outside the gene matches. The CDR3: CASSLTPSTGGSYEQYF. The CDR3 coding sequence is TGCGCCAGCAGCTTGACTCCTTCGACAGGGGGATCCTACGAGCAGTACTTC.

This clonotype was seen a handful of times. This chain links TRBV27 with TRBJ2-5; TRBD1 might be the D (6 bases). CDR3 size: 15 residues. Germline V lookup: CDR1 MNHEY, CDR2 SMNVEV (reference sequence). The V gene lost 0 bases and the J gene lost 5 bases, with 13 bases spanning the gap. The CDR3 DNA reads as TGTGCCAGCAGTTTATCTCCAGGGGAATGGGAGACCCAGTACTTC. Translation: CASSLSPGEWETQYF.